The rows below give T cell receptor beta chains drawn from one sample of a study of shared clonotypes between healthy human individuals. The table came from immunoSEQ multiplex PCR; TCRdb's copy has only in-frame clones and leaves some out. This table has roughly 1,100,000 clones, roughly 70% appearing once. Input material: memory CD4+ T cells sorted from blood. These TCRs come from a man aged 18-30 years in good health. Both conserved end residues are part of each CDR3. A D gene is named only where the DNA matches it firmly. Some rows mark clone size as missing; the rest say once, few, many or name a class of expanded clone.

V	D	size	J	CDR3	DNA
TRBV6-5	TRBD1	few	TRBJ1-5	CASSRQGNQPQHF	TGTGCCAGCAGTCGACAGGGTAATCAGCCCCAGCATTTT
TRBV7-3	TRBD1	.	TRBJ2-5	CASSLTAGPGTGIKETQYF	TGTGCCAGCAGCTTAACCGCGGGTCCCGGGACAGGGATCAAGGAGACCCAGTACTTC
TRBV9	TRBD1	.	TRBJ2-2	CASSVTGAANTGELFF	TGTGCCAGCAGCGTAACAGGGGCAGCGAACACCGGGGAGCTGTTTTTT
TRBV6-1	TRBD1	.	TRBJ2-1	CASRETGGIINEQFF	TGTGCCAGCAGGGAGACAGGGGGGATTATAAATGAGCAGTTCTTC
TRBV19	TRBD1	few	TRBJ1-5	CASSLKTRDRVGNQPQHF	TGTGCCAGTAGTCTAAAGACCCGGGACAGGGTTGGGAATCAGCCCCAGCATTTT
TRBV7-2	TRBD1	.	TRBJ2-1	CASSLGTGKYNEQFF	TGTGCCAGCAGCTTAGGGACAGGAAAATACAATGAGCAGTTCTTC
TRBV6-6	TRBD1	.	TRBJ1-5	CATSDRENQPQHF	TGTGCCACTTCGGACAGGGAGAATCAGCCCCAGCATTTT
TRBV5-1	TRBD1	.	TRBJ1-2	CASRSGGDVGYTF	TGCGCCAGCAGATCAGGGGGCGATGTTGGCTACACCTTC
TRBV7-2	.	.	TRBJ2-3	CASSLVAGDSTDTQYF	TGTGCCAGCAGCTTAGTGGCCGGGGATAGCACAGATACGCAGTATTTT
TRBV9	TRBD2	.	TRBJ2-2	CASSILAGANTGELFF	TGTGCCAGCAGCATACTAGCGGGGGCGAACACCGGGGAGCTGTTTTTT
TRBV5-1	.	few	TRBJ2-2	CASSPPAANTGELFF	TGCGCCAGCAGCCCGCCCGCCGCGAACACCGGGGAGCTGTTTTTT
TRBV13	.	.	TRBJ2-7	CASSLERHYEQYF	TGTGCCAGCAGCTTAGAACGTCACTACGAGCAGTACTTC
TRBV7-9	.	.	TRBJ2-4	CASSFSPGTFRAKNIQYF	TGTGCCAGCAGCTTCTCCCCCGGGACATTCCGAGCCAAAAACATTCAGTACTTC
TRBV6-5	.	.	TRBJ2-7	CASRTGTRSGYEQYF	TGTGCCAGCAGAACCGGGACCAGATCCGGTTACGAGCAGTACTTC
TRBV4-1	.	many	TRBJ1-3	CASSQPGYSGNTIYF	TGCGCCAGCAGCCAGCCAGGGTACTCTGGAAACACCATATATTTT
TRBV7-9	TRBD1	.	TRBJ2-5	CASSTSGTGGLETQYF	TGTGCCAGCAGCACCTCCGGGACAGGTGGTTTGGAGACCCAGTACTTC
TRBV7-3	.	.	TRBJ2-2	CASSLTGTGELFF	TGTGCCAGCAGCCTCACAGGGACCGGGGAGCTGTTTTTT
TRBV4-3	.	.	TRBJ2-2	CASSQETSAGELFF	TGCGCCAGCAGCCAAGAAACTAGTGCCGGGGAGCTGTTTTTT
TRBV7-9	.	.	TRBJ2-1	CASSILKDRQFF	TGTGCCAGCAGCATCCTTAAGGACAGGCAGTTCTTC
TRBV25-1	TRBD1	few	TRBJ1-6	CASSPRTGSGPLHF	TGTGCCAGCAGTCCAAGGACAGGCAGCGGACCCCTCCACTTT
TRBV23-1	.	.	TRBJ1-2	CASSRKGRTRTATRYGYTF	TGCGCCAGCAGTCGCAAGGGGAGGACAAGGACCGCCACGAGGTATGGCTACACCTTC
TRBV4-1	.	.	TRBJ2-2	CASSLISPGGAHTGELFF	TGCGCCAGCAGCCTTATATCCCCTGGGGGGGCACACACCGGGGAGCTGTTTTTT
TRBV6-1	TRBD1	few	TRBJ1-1	CASSEAPTGLSEAFF	TGTGCCAGCAGTGAAGCGCCGACAGGGCTTAGCGAAGCTTTCTTT
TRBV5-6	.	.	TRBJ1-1	CASSLQGGGTEAFF	TGTGCCAGCAGCTTACAGGGAGGGGGAACTGAAGCTTTCTTT
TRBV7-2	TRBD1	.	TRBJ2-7	CASSPDRGAYEQYF	TGTGCCAGCAGCCCGGACAGGGGAGCCTACGAGCAGTACTTC
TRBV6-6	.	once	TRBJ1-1	CASSYSNEGGTEAFF	TGTGCCAGCAGTTACTCGAATGAGGGGGGCACTGAAGCTTTCTTT
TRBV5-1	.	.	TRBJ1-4	CASRRRLATNEKLFF	TGCGCCAGCAGGAGACGACTCGCAACTAATGAAAAACTGTTTTTT
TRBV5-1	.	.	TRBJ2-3	CASSFGDTDTQYF	TGCGCCAGCAGCTTCGGGGACACAGATACGCAGTATTTT